This T cell receptor beta chain was identified during a study of blood T cell repertoires in COVID-19. Study overall: Some COVID-19 samples were acute and others convalescent; all came from the United States, Italy and Spain.

Germline V gene lookup returns CDR1 SGHRS and CDR2 YFSETQ. CDR3 length: 13 amino acids. V shed 0 bases and J shed 6 bases, with 9 bases lying between them. Methods used by the authors: Estimation of nucleated cell counts relied on the amplification of reference gene primers. Data came from immunoSEQ multiplex PCR; TCRdb stores just in-frame clones and leaves some out. The V and J calls and clone size were taken over from that table, and D and trimming were inferred from the DNA. The sample lists around 300,000 clones, 89% seen once, with 2% to 2.5% in the top ten. The specimen was peripheral blood. V and J are TRBV5-1 and TRBJ1-2; tentative D call: TRBD1 (5 bases). This clonotype originated in a man aged 50-59 years with acute or convalescent COVID-19. DNA of the CDR3: TGCGCCAGCAGCTTGGGGGGCGCGGATGGCTACACCTTC. Translated, it gives CASSLGGADGYTF.